This is a list of T cell receptor beta chains from one sample in a study of T cell responses to AZD1222 COVID-19 vaccine. TCRdb's table, derived via immunoSEQ multiplex PCR, lists solely in-frame clones and lacks some. Among approximately 100,000 clones listed, roughly nine tenths were seen once. The sequenced sample was peripheral blood, obtained 28 days after the second AZD1222 dose. The receptors derive from an adult who received the AZD1222 COVID-19 vaccine. The CDR3 runs from the conserved cysteine through the conserved F or W. A D gene is named only where the DNA matches it firmly. Some rows mark clone size as missing; the rest say once, few, many or name a class of expanded clone.

V	J	size	D	DNA	CDR3
TRBV28	TRBJ1-5	few	TRBD1	TGTGCCAGCAGTTTTAACAGGGGGGGCAATCAGCCCCAGCATTTT	CASSFNRGGNQPQHF
TRBV5-1	TRBJ2-6	.	TRBD1	TGCGCCAGCAGCCTCCGGGACAGGGTCCGCTCTGGGGCCAACGTCCTGACTTTC	CASSLRDRVRSGANVLTF
TRBV28	TRBJ2-7	.	TRBD2	TGTGCCAGCAGTTTCGGGGGGAACTCCTACGAGCAGTACTTC	CASSFGGNSYEQYF
TRBV6-5	TRBJ1-2	.	.	TGTGCCAGCAGAAGGACACCTAACTATGGCTACACCTTC	CASRRTPNYGYTF
TRBV7-8	TRBJ2-7	.	.	TGTGCCAGCAGCTTATACCCGGGGATTTCCTACGAGCAGTACTTC	CASSLYPGISYEQYF
TRBV6-4	TRBJ1-5	medium-sized	.	TGTGCCAGCAGTGAGGGGGCCAATCAGCCCCAGCATTTT	CASSEGANQPQHF
TRBV21-1	TRBJ2-7	once	.	TGTGCCAGCAGCAATCTACCTGGGACTAGCGGGAGTCAAGCCTACTCCTACGAGCAGTACTTC	CASSNLPGTSGSQAYSYEQYF
TRBV3-1/TRBV3-2	TRBJ2-7	.	TRBD2	TGTGCCAGCAGCCGAGCTAGCGGGAGGAGGTACGAGCAGTACTTC	CASSRASGRRYEQYF
TRBV5-1	TRBJ1-6	.	TRBD1	TGCGCCAGCAGCCCGGGGGGCTTCGACAGGGGGCGTTCACCCCTCCACTTT	CASSPGGFDRGRSPLHF
TRBV4-1	TRBJ2-2	.	TRBD2	TGCGCCAGCAGCCAAGGAAAGCGGGAGGGCCAAAGTGCGAACACCGGGGAGCTGTTTTTT	CASSQGKREGQSANTGELFF
TRBV28	TRBJ1-1	.	.	TGTGCCAGCAGTTCAGGTCCTAGGAACACTGAAGCTTTCTTT	CASSSGPRNTEAFF
TRBV6-1	TRBJ1-1	.	.	TGTGCCAGCAGTGAAGCGCGGGGCCGAAATGAAGCTTTCTTT	CASSEARGRNEAFF
TRBV11-2	TRBJ2-3	once	.	TGTGCCAGCAGCTTAGTTGGGCAGGGGCGAGGCACAGATACGCAGTATTTT	CASSLVGQGRGTDTQYF
TRBV5-1	TRBJ1-1	.	.	TGCGCCAGCAGCTTGAAAACAGGGCCGAACACTGAAGCTTTCTTT	CASSLKTGPNTEAFF
TRBV29-1	TRBJ2-2	.	.	TGCAGCGTTGAAGAGGGTCAGGGCGCGAACACCGGGGAGCTGTTTTTT	CSVEEGQGANTGELFF
TRBV30	TRBJ1-4	.	.	TGTGCCTTGGGGGGGTATAATGAAAAACTGTTTTTT	CALGGYNEKLFF
TRBV19	TRBJ1-2	.	.	TGTGCCAGTAGTATTTCGGTGAACTATGGCTACACCTTC	CASSISVNYGYTF
TRBV12-3/TRBV12-4	TRBJ2-7	.	.	TGTGCCAGCAGTTTCGGCAGGGACTCCGAGCAGTACTTC	CASSFGRDSEQYF
TRBV7-2	TRBJ2-5	.	.	TGTGCCAGCAGGCTTAGCTACGGTCAAGAGACCCAGTACTTC	CASRLSYGQETQYF
TRBV30	TRBJ2-3	.	.	TGTGCCTGGACTAGTACGACAGATACGCAGTATTTT	CAWTSTTDTQYF
TRBV2	TRBJ2-2	.	.	TGTGCCAGCAGTGAATATAGGGGAGACACCGGGGAGCTGTTTTTT	CASSEYRGDTGELFF
TRBV5-1	TRBJ1-3	once	TRBD1	TGCGCCAGCAGCTTGGACAGGGGGCTCTCTGGAAACACCATATATTTT	CASSLDRGLSGNTIYF
TRBV11-3	TRBJ2-1	once	TRBD2	TGTGCCAGCAGCTTACGACTAGCCGTGGGTAATGAGCAGTTCTTC	CASSLRLAVGNEQFF
TRBV27	TRBJ2-6	.	TRBD2	TGTGCCAGCAGACCTACTAGCGGGAGCTCTGGGGCCAACGTCCTGACTTTC	CASRPTSGSSGANVLTF
TRBV6-5	TRBJ1-5	.	TRBD1	TGTGCCAGCAGCAGTGAAGGGGGACAGGTTCGACAGCATTTT	CASSSEGGQVRQHF
TRBV6-2/TRBV6-3	TRBJ2-7	few	TRBD2	TGTGCCAGCAGTTACTCTGCGGGAGGGCCTTACGAGCAGTACTTC	CASSYSAGGPYEQYF
TRBV9	TRBJ2-2	.	.	TGTGCCAGCAGCGCCTCCCCTGATGGCACCGGGGAGCTGTTTTTT	CASSASPDGTGELFF